A selection of T cell receptor beta chains follows, all from one sample in a study of graft-versus-host responses after intestinal transplantation. Here immunoSEQ multiplex PCR was the method, and the copy in TCRdb shows in-frame clones only, minus some. Found here are 13,000 to 15,000 clones, 30% to 40% of them singletons; the top ten hold roughly 1.9%. The sequences come from alloreactive CD8+ T cells from a mixed lymphocyte reaction culture, collected before intestinal transplant. Source of these receptors: a human patient who received an intestinal transplant. The CDR3 runs from the conserved cysteine through the conserved F or W. D genes are given only for firm matches. Clone size appears in some rows only: once, few, many, or a class for an expanded clone.

v_call	j_call	clone_size	d_call	cdr3_nt	cdr3_aa
TRBV7-8	TRBJ1-4	-	TRBD1	TGTGCCAGCCGAGGACAGGGGAATGAAAAACTGTTTTTT	CASRGQGNEKLFF
TRBV7-2	TRBJ2-7	once	-	TGTGCCAGCAGCCTGAGTGTTGATCAAGGGGCTTACCCCTACGAGCAGTACTTC	CASSLSVDQGAYPYEQYF
TRBV11-2	TRBJ2-7	once	-	TGTGCCAGCAGCCCGACAGTGTCCTACGAGCAGTACTTC	CASSPTVSYEQYF
TRBV27	TRBJ1-1	-	TRBD1	TGTGCCAGCAGTCCCGGACAGGGGAACACTGAAGCTTTCTTT	CASSPGQGNTEAFF
TRBV19	TRBJ2-7	few	TRBD1	TGTGCCAGTCGATATACGGACAGGGCAACCGAGCAGTACTTC	CASRYTDRATEQYF
TRBV27	TRBJ1-1	-	-	TGTGCCAGCAGTTTAATCGGGAACACTGAAGCTTTCTTT	CASSLIGNTEAFF
TRBV2	TRBJ2-7	-	TRBD1	TGTGCCAGCAGCCTGGGGACAGGTGCTTCCTACGAGCAGTACTTC	CASSLGTGASYEQYF
TRBV7-9	TRBJ1-4	medium-sized	-	TGTGCCAGCAGCCCGACAGCTAATGAAAAACTGTTTTTT	CASSPTANEKLFF
TRBV7-2	TRBJ1-1	few	-	TGTGCCAGCAGCTTACGACAGGATAGGGGTGAAGCTTTCTTT	CASSLRQDRGEAFF
TRBV7-9	TRBJ2-5	-	-	TGTGCCAGCAGCTACGTTACGACTATTGGGAGGTACTTC	CASSYVTTIGRYF
TRBV19	TRBJ2-7	few	TRBD1	TGTGCCAGTAGTATCGGGACAGGGTACGAGCAGTACTTC	CASSIGTGYEQYF
TRBV10-1	TRBJ2-2	medium-sized	-	TGCGCCAGCAGTGAGGATTGGGGGGATTCCTCCGGGGAGCTGTTTTTT	CASSEDWGDSSGELFF
TRBV15	TRBJ1-2	few	TRBD1	TGTGCCACCAGCCCGGGACAGCTCTATGGCTACACCTTC	CATSPGQLYGYTF
TRBV11-3	TRBJ1-6	-	-	TGTGCCAGCAGCCTCACCGATAGCTCCTATAATTCACCCCTCCACTTT	CASSLTDSSYNSPLHF
TRBV7-2	TRBJ1-1	-	-	TGTGCCAGCAGCTTAGACCCGAGTGAAGCTTTCTTT	CASSLDPSEAFF
TRBV30	TRBJ1-2	few	-	TGTGCCTGTTCACTTACAGGGCTCGGGGATGGCTACACCTTC	CACSLTGLGDGYTF
TRBV7-9	TRBJ1-4	medium-sized	TRBD1	TGTGCCAGCAGCCCTTTGACAGGGTCTGGTGAAAAACTGTTTTTT	CASSPLTGSGEKLFF
TRBV27	TRBJ2-3	-	TRBD2	TGTGCCAGCAGTCACCTCCTAGCGGGGGGGATCGATACGCAGTATTTT	CASSHLLAGGIDTQYF
TRBV4-3	TRBJ2-7	-	-	TGCGCCAGCAGCCATGCAACAGGGTCCTACGAGCAGTACTTC	CASSHATGSYEQYF
TRBV7-9	TRBJ1-1	-	-	TGTGCCAGCAGCTTAGTATCACAGCTTGAAGCTTTCTTT	CASSLVSQLEAFF
TRBV29-1	TRBJ2-4	-	-	TGCAGCGTCGAACAGGGAAACATTCAGTACTTC	CSVEQGNIQYF
TRBV22-1	TRBJ2-6	-	-	TGTCCTGGGAGGTATAGTAGAAAGCGAACAAGTCGGGCCAACGTCCTGACTTTC	CPGRYSRKRTSRANVLTF
TRBV5-6	TRBJ2-2	medium-sized	-	TGTGCCAGCAGCCTAGGTACCAACACCGGGGAGCTGTTTTTT	CASSLGTNTGELFF
TRBV5-4	TRBJ2-7	-	-	TGTGCCAGCAGCCTGGGGCAGGGGTGGGGCTACGAGCAGTACTTC	CASSLGQGWGYEQYF
TRBV10-2	TRBJ1-3	-	-	TGCGCCAGCAGTGATCCGGGGGAGGAAAACACCATATATTTT	CASSDPGEENTIYF
TRBV19	TRBJ2-1	few	-	TGTGCCAGTAGTATCTCAGGAAACCTTTACAATGAGCAGTTCTTC	CASSISGNLYNEQFF
TRBV25-1	TRBJ1-2	-	TRBD1	TGTGCCACCAGTTATGACAGGGGGCTCGGCTATGGCTACACCTTC	CATSYDRGLGYGYTF
TRBV7-2	TRBJ2-7	few	-	TGTGCCAGCAGCTTAGGGTTGGGCAGCTCCTACGAGCAGTACTTC	CASSLGLGSSYEQYF
TRBV11-2	TRBJ1-1	-	-	TGTGCCAGCAGCTTTGGGGGCCTGGAAGCTTTCTTT	CASSFGGLEAFF
TRBV6-4	TRBJ1-5	-	TRBD1	TGTGCCAGCAGGGGGGACAGGGGGCAGCCCCAGCATTTT	CASRGDRGQPQHF
TRBV19	TRBJ1-1	-	-	TGTGCCAGTAGTCTCTTCGGAGGCACTGAAGCTTTCTTT	CASSLFGGTEAFF
TRBV21-1	TRBJ2-7	-	-	TGTGCCATCCCGGACAGGAACATTAGGGAGCAGTACTTC	CAIPDRNIREQYF
TRBV7-2	TRBJ1-1	medium-sized	-	TGTGCCAGCAGCGTAGACAGTATTGAAGCTTTCTTT	CASSVDSIEAFF
TRBV30	TRBJ2-7	-	TRBD2	TGTGCCTGGAGTGGCGTCGGGGCGGGGGGTCTCTACGAGCAGTACTTC	CAWSGVGAGGLYEQYF
TRBV6-5	TRBJ1-2	few	TRBD1	TGTGCCAGCAGCTACTCGACAGGGGGCGATGGGGGTGGCTACACCTTC	CASSYSTGGDGGGYTF
TRBV10-3	TRBJ1-5	few	-	TGTGCCACCCAAGGCGGGTGGGAGCCCCAGCATTTT	CATQGGWEPQHF
TRBV6-1	TRBJ1-5	few	TRBD1	TGTGCCAGCAGGGCGACAGGGGGCGGCAATCAGCCCCAGCATTTT	CASRATGGGNQPQHF
TRBV5-6	TRBJ1-6	-	TRBD1	TGTGCCAGCAGCTTGACAGGGGCCTTTAATTCACCCCTCCACTTT	CASSLTGAFNSPLHF
TRBV5-4	TRBJ1-2	-	TRBD1	TGTGCCAGCAGTTACGGGACAGGGAAAAACTATGGCTACACCTTC	CASSYGTGKNYGYTF
TRBV27	TRBJ2-7	once	-	TGTGCCAGCAGTCTGGGGGCCTCCTACGAGCAGTACTTC	CASSLGASYEQYF